This TCR beta chain was sequenced in a study of OX40 agonist ivuxolimab in advanced cancers. Study-wide background: Of the patients, three showed partial responses, one with hepatocellular carcinoma and two with cutaneous melanoma.

Per germline, CDR1 SNHLY and CDR2 FYNNEI. V gave up 6 bases and J gave up 3 bases, with 12 bases separating them. This CDR3 is 14 amino acids long. Details on this clone: Its antigen is not identified.

Notes on the study in general: Antigen specificity remained undetermined for the expanded peripheral T cells. Averaging showed that CD8+ T cells had more expanded clones than CD4+ did.

Produced via immunoSEQ multiplex PCR; TCRdb's table is partial and in-frame only. This table holds over 20,000 clones, 80% to 90% found once. The clonotype was recovered from an adult with an advanced solid tumor such as melanoma, head and neck, liver or kidney cancer. The chain combines TRBV2 with TRBJ1-3; possibly TRBD1 for D (5 bases). Sequences were derived from CD4+ or CD8+ T cells sorted from blood, sampled in a trial of the OX40 agonist ivuxolimab. CDR3 DNA: TGTGCCAGCAGCCGCGACAGCTTTGGAAACACCATATATTTT. Its protein product is CASSRDSFGNTIYF. The complete variable domain, with remaining parts taken from reference TRBV2 and TRBJ1-3, reads EPEVTQTPSHQVTQMGQEVILRCVPISNHLYFYWYRQILGQKVEFLVSFYNNEISEKSEIFDDQFSVERPDGSNFTLKIRSTKLEDSAMYFCASSRDSFGNTIYFGEGSWLTVV.